The sequence of this T cell receptor beta chain was determined in a study of T-cell reconstitution after alpha-beta-depleted transplantation in children. General observations from the study: Surviving recipient T cells and thymic progenitors underlay high day-60 TCRbeta diversity in some patients. Where alpha-beta T cells came from about two months after transplant was reportedly several hundred expanded graft clones. Newly produced T cells mostly provided counts and TCRbeta diversity after one year, as hyperexpanded clones declined.

This CDR3 has 14 amino acids. The trim removed 3 bases at V and 3 bases at J, leaving 1 base unmatched. Germline CDR1 is KGHSH and CDR2 is LQKENI. The TCRbeta library was prepared with unique molecular identifiers. Via MiXCR, TCRdb re-called the PCR reads, giving one row per CDR3 protein. The sample contains 600,000 to 700,000 distinct CDR3 sequences, over 10% of which appear only once. Turning to this clonotype: Its target is unknown.

The chain employs TRBV18 and TRBJ2-1, with 8 bases that match TRBD1. The input for sequencing was PBMCs, taken before TCRalphabeta/CD19-depleted stem cell transplant. The receptor's source is a girl aged 2 to 9 with congenital amegakaryocytic thrombocytopenia, due to receive a stem cell transplant. CDR3 DNA sequence: TGTGCCAGCTCACCGGGACAGGACTACAATGAGCAGTTCTTC. It translates to CASSPGQDYNEQFF.